The entry that follows covers one T cell receptor (beta chain) sequence. Its antigen remains unknown. With V trimmed by 3 bases and J by 5 bases, 10 bases remained unmatched. From germline, CDR1 is SGDLS and CDR2 YYNGEE. This CDR3 contains 15 residues. The data derive from a study of graft-versus-host responses after intestinal transplantation. The table came from immunoSEQ multiplex PCR; TCRdb's copy has only in-frame clones and leaves some out. The profile shows roughly 120,000 clones, 85% to 95% of them singletons. This chain joins TRBV9 and TRBJ1-1, with TRBD1 matching 7 bases. This receptor was obtained from a human donor who received an intestinal transplant. The sequencing here drew on unstimulated CD4+ T cells sorted from spleen or lymph node cells, taken before intestinal transplant. The chain's CDR3 is CASSAQGDMGTEAFF. CDR3 nucleotide sequence: TGTGCCAGCAGCGCGCAGGGGGACATGGGGACTGAAGCTTTCTTT. Supplemented by reference TRBV9 and TRBJ1-1, the full variable domain reads DSGVTQTPKHLITATGQRVTLRCSPRSGDLSVYWYQQSLDQGLQFLIQYYNGEERAKGNILERFSAQQFPDLHSELNLSSLELGDSALYFCASSAQGDMGTEAFFGQGTRLTVV.